The 17 T cell receptor beta chains below all came from one sample that was sequenced in a study of OX40 agonist ivuxolimab in advanced cancers. Measured with immunoSEQ multiplex PCR; TCRdb has only the in-frame clones, and not every one. Among nearly 55,000 clones, around nine tenths were seen once, and the ten largest hold 1.2% to 1.5%. This specimen was CD4+ or CD8+ T cells sorted from blood, taken in a trial of the OX40 agonist ivuxolimab. Receptor source: an adult with an advanced solid tumor such as melanoma, head and neck, liver or kidney cancer.

The rearrangement uses TRBV11-2 and TRBJ2-7, with D uncertain. The germline gives CDR1 SGHAT, CDR2 FQNNGV. V shed 8 bases and J shed 2 bases, with 10 bases lying between them. The CDR3 loop spans 12 amino acids. The CDR3 DNA reads TGTGCCAGCGTGGACCGAGCCTACGAGCAGTACTTC. Translation: CASVDRAYEQYF.

V gene TRBV30 combines with J gene TRBJ1-5; D is unclear. Trimming pared 2 bases from V and 4 bases from J, leaving 12 bases between. In germline, CDR1 is GTSNPN, CDR2 SVGIG (reference sequence). The CDR3 has 14 amino acids. The CDR3 DNA follows: TGTGCCTGGAGTTGGAGTGGCGGAAATCAGCCCCAGCATTTT. Encoded protein: CAWSWSGGNQPQHF.

Comment on this clone: The same CDR3 also results from other DNA sequences found in this sample. The gene calls are TRBV7-9 and TRBJ1-1; tentatively, D is TRBD1 (5 bases). Germline V gene data show CDR1 as SEHNR and CDR2 as FQNEAQ (reference sequence). V was cut by 5 bases and J by 14 bases, with 24 bases left in between. The CDR3 loop spans 14 amino acids. The CDR3 loop reads CASSRDGASVGAFF. The CDR3 bases are TGTGCCAGCAGCCGCGACGGGGCTTCGGTCGGGGCCTTCTTT.

This chain connects TRBV2 to TRBJ2-7; D ambiguous. The CDR3 loop spans 12 amino acids. Trimming removed 2 bases from V and 3 bases from J, with 5 bases in between. CDR1 SNHLY and CDR2 FYNNEI come from the germline V gene. Here the CDR3 reads CASSESGYEQYF. The CDR3 DNA sequence: TGTGCCAGCAGTGAATCAGGCTACGAGCAGTACTTC.

The chain has TRBV6-5 and TRBJ2-1; D perhaps matches TRBD2 (6 bases). CDR1 MNHEY and CDR2 SVGAGI come from the germline V gene. The CDR3 length is 12 residues. Between the trimmed V and J ends, which lost 11 bases and 0 bases, there was a span of 8 bases. DNA for the CDR3: TGTGCCGCGGGACTCTCCTACAATGAGCAGTTCTTC. The encoded protein is CAAGLSYNEQFF.

J is TRBJ2-4 and V is TRBV4-1; 8 nucleotides match TRBD1. Per germline, CDR1 MGHRA and CDR2 YSYEKL. V dropped 0 bases and J dropped 7; count of bases not matched to a gene: 14. The CDR3 runs 18 residues. This CDR3 reads CASSQDSPGTGRFNIQYF. The CDR3 coding sequence is TGCGCCAGCAGCCAAGATTCCCCCGGGACAGGACGTTTTAACATTCAGTACTTC.

The CDR3 bases are TGTGCCAGCAGTCGAGACTTTGGAGATACGCAGTATTTT. This sequence encodes CASSRDFGDTQYF. The rearrangement uses TRBV27 and TRBJ2-3; D is unresolved. This CDR3 is 13 amino acids long. Per germline, CDR1 MNHEY and CDR2 SMNVEV (reference sequence). The ends were cut back, 5 bases at V and 5 bases at J, with 11 bases in the middle.

The chain joins TRBV18 to TRBJ2-2; no reliable D call. The length of the CDR3 is 14 residues. With 4 bases removed from V and 1 base from J, the gap between germline ends came to 7 bases. Germline V gives CDR1 KGHSH, CDR2 LQKENI. CDR3 nucleotides: TGTGCCAGCTCACAACAGAGGAACACCGGGGAGCTGTTTTTT. Protein sequence: CASSQQRNTGELFF.

This chain connects TRBV5-1 to TRBJ2-5; weak D call: TRBD2 (6 bases). Trimming stripped 0 bases from V and 5 bases from J, with 17 bases between. Germline loops: CDR1 SGHRS, CDR2 YFSETQ. The length of the CDR3 is 16 residues. The CDR3 loop reads CASSLGSWRVGETQYF. The DNA of the CDR3 is TGCGCCAGCAGCTTGGGGTCCTGGAGGGTTGGTGAGACCCAGTACTTC.

The chain employs TRBV18 and TRBJ1-1; TRBD1 is a possible D gene (5 bases). Trimming took off 0 bases at V and 1 base at J, with 9 bases between the two ends. Germline V gene sequence: CDR1 KGHSH, CDR2 LQKENI. CDR3 size: 15 residues. CDR3 in amino acids: CASSPPIGTNTEAFF. The CDR3 DNA is TGTGCCAGCTCACCACCGATCGGGACGAACACTGAAGCTTTCTTT.

The J gene is TRBJ2-1, the V gene TRBV5-1, with unresolved D. Germline V lookup: CDR1 SGHRS, CDR2 YFSETQ. This CDR3 comprises 15 residues. Trimming removed 0 bases at V and 6 bases at J, with 13 bases between. The CDR3 protein is CASSLAGVTGNEQFF. DNA of the CDR3: TGCGCCAGCAGCTTGGCTGGGGTCACGGGCAATGAGCAGTTCTTC.

The V call is TRBV11-2, the J call TRBJ2-2; no firm D call. Trimming removed 5 bases at V and 0 bases at J, with 10 bases between. The CDR3 length is 15 residues. Germline loops: CDR1 SGHAT, CDR2 FQNNGV. CDR3 bases: TGTGCCAGCAGCCAGAAAGGTTCGAACACCGGGGAGCTGTTTTTT. This gives the protein CASSQKGSNTGELFF. Looking up the rest from reference TRBV11-2 and TRBJ2-2 gives the full variable domain: EAGVAQSPRYKIIEKRQSVAFWCNPISGHATLYWYQQILGQGPKLLIQFQNNGVVDDSQLPKDRFSAERLKGVDSTLKIQPAKLEDSAVYLCASSQKGSNTGELFFGEGSRLTVL.

This sequence joins TRBV10-3 and TRBJ2-7; 9 bases are shared with TRBD1. The CDR3 contains 14 residues. CDR1 and CDR2 from the germline V gene are ENHRY and SYGVKD. Trimming removed 3 bases from V and 7 bases from J; junction bases left unmatched: 7. CDR3 sequence: CAISDATGGEEQYF. CDR3 coding DNA: TGTGCCATCAGTGATGCAACAGGGGGCGAGGAGCAGTACTTC.

The chain uses TRBV5-1 and TRBJ2-7; D is possibly TRBD2 (6 bases). From germline, CDR1 is SGHRS and CDR2 YFSETQ. With 3 bases removed from V and 2 bases from J, the gap between germline ends came to 15 bases. CDR3 length equals 15 residues. CDR3 sequence reads: CASSSGGGITYEQYF. The CDR3 coding sequence is TGCGCCAGCAGCTCTGGTGGCGGGATTACCTACGAGCAGTACTTC. The whole variable domain, remainder taken from reference TRBV5-1 and TRBJ2-7, is KAGVTQTPRYLIKTRGQQVTLSCSPISGHRSVSWYQQTPGQGLQFLFEYFSETQRNKGNFPGRFSGRQFSNSRSEMNVSTLELGDSALYLCASSSGGGITYEQYFGPGTRLTVT.

The chain employs TRBV7-3 and TRBJ2-3, with 8 bases matching TRBD1. CDR1 is SGHTA and CDR2 is FQGTGA in the germline V gene. This CDR3 comprises 15 residues. The V and J ends lost 5 bases and 2 bases, in that order; junction bases with no gene match: 6. The CDR3 DNA follows: TGTGCCAGCAGCGTGGGACAGGCCCTCACAGATACGCAGTATTTT. It is translated as CASSVGQALTDTQYF.

This clone is a singleton in its sample. This chain joins TRBV5-4 and TRBJ2-3; 7 nucleotides match TRBD2. Germline trimming cut 4 bases from V and 2 bases from J; bases unmatched to any gene: 13. The CDR3 is 17 residues long. CDR1 and CDR2 (germline): SGHNT, YYREEE (reference sequence). DNA for the CDR3: TGTGCCAGCAGCCCGAATCTAATTAGCGGGCCCACAGATACGCAGTATTTT. Its translation is CASSPNLISGPTDTQYF.

This clone was detected a few times. This chain uses TRBV30 with TRBJ1-5; 7 bases agree with TRBD1. CDR1 and CDR2 from the germline V gene are GTSNPN and SVGIG (reference sequence). V gave up 0 bases and J gave up 5 bases; unmatched junction bases: 10. The CDR3 covers 16 residues. The CDR3 is CAWSVYGRGSYQPQHF. Here the CDR3 DNA reads TGTGCCTGGAGTGTATATGGCAGGGGGTCTTATCAGCCCCAGCATTTT.